This passage covers 23 T cell receptor beta chains from one sample sequenced in a study of T cell repertoires in urothelial bladder cancer. The table came from immunoSEQ multiplex PCR; TCRdb's copy has only in-frame clones and leaves some out. The sample records 9,500 to 13,000 clones, about 63% being singletons. The sequencing input was tumor-infiltrating cells from bladder cancer. The receptors were sampled from a human donor with a benign inflammatory bladder lesion.

The chain carries TRBV19 and TRBJ2-2; D perhaps matches TRBD1 (6 bases). V gave up 3 bases and J gave up 1 base, with 15 bases separating them. Germline CDR1 reads LNHDA; CDR2 reads SQIVND (reference sequence). The CDR3 contains 17 residues. The CDR3 DNA reads as TGTGCCAGTAGTATGGGAGACACAGGGAGGAACACCGGGGAGCTGTTTTTT. Protein product: CASSMGDTGRNTGELFF.

There are a few counts of this clone. V is TRBV2 and J is TRBJ1-1; perhaps TRBD1 as D (6 bases). V dropped 3 bases and J dropped 3 bases, with 11 bases sitting between them. The CDR3 has 14 amino acids. CDR1 is SNHLY, CDR2 FYNNEI, per germline. The CDR3 here is CASSDPGAYTEAFF. CDR3 DNA sequence: TGTGCCAGCAGTGACCCAGGGGCCTACACTGAAGCTTTCTTT. The full variable domain, rest sourced from reference TRBV2 and TRBJ1-1, is EPEVTQTPSHQVTQMGQEVILRCVPISNHLYFYWYRQILGQKVEFLVSFYNNEISEKSEIFDDQFSVERPDGSNFTLKIRSTKLEDSAMYFCASSDPGAYTEAFFGQGTRLTVV.

The chain couples TRBV7-6 to TRBJ2-1, with no clear D. The CDR3 extends over 14 amino acids. In germline, CDR1 is SGHVS, CDR2 FNYEAQ. V lost 2 bases and J lost 7, with 12 bases in between. The chain's CDR3 is CASSLISTENEQFF. The CDR3 DNA follows: TGTGCCAGCAGCTTAATCAGCACGGAGAATGAGCAGTTCTTC. The whole variable domain, remainder taken from reference TRBV7-6 and TRBJ2-1, is GAGVSQSPRYKVTKRGQDVALRCDPISGHVSLYWYRQALGQGPEFLTYFNYEAQQDKSGLPNDRFSAERPEGSISTLTIQRTEQRDSAMYRCASSLISTENEQFFGPGTRLTVL.

This rearrangement joins TRBV6-5 to TRBJ1-4, with a tentative D call TRBD1 (5 bases). Per germline, CDR1 MNHEY and CDR2 SVGAGI. Deletions cut 5 bases from V and 7 bases from J, with 14 bases between. The CDR3 covers 14 residues. CDR3 amino acids: CASSLGGMVEKLFF. CDR3 bases: TGTGCCAGCAGTCTCGGGGGTATGGTTGAAAAACTGTTTTTT.

This rearrangement joins TRBV9 to TRBJ2-1, with D possibly TRBD1 on 6 matching bases. This CDR3 region has 16 residues. Germline V gene sequence: CDR1 SGDLS, CDR2 YYNGEE. The V end lost 0 bases, the J end lost 4 bases, and 14 bases lay between the germline ends. For the CDR3, the DNA is TGTGCCAGCAGCGTAGAACCTGGGGGCGCATACAATGAGCAGTTCTTC. This encodes CASSVEPGGAYNEQFF.

This clone was seen a handful of times. This chain joins TRBV7-3 and TRBJ1-1, with D possibly matching TRBD1 (5 bases). Trimming took off 6 bases at V and 3 bases at J, with 11 bases between the two ends. This CDR3 is 13 amino acids long. Germline-derived CDR1 and CDR2 are SGHTA and FQGTGA. The CDR3 DNA reads TGTGCCAGCAGTTCAGGGAGGGACACTGAAGCTTTCTTT. Translated, it gives CASSSGRDTEAFF. Together with reference TRBV7-3 and TRBJ1-1, the CDR3 gives the full variable domain: GAGVSQTPSNKVTEKGKYVELRCDPISGHTALYWYRQSLGQGPEFLIYFQGTGAADDSGLPNDRFFAVRPEGSVSTLKIQRTERGDSAVYLCASSSGRDTEAFFGQGTRLTVV.

This clone was recorded a few times. The chain has TRBV19 and TRBJ2-5, with 7 bases lining up with TRBD1. Germline V gene lookup returns CDR1 LNHDA and CDR2 SQIVND (reference sequence). CDR3 length equals 13 residues. V lost 6 bases and J lost 3; bases outside the gene matches: 4. In DNA form, the CDR3 reads TGTGCCAGTAGACGAGACAGGGAAGAGACCCAGTACTTC. This gives the protein CASRRDREETQYF.

The J gene is TRBJ2-6, the V gene TRBV7-9, with a weak D call TRBD2 (5 bases). The V end was cut by 1 base, the J end by 1 base, with 5 bases between. The CDR3 runs 15 residues. Per germline, CDR1 SEHNR and CDR2 FQNEAQ (reference sequence). The CDR3 spells CASSLGTSGANVLTF. CDR3 sequence (DNA): TGTGCCAGCAGCTTAGGGACTTCTGGGGCCAACGTCCTGACTTTC.

The chain uses TRBV2 and TRBJ1-5, with 9 bases lining up with TRBD1. V lost 10 bases and J lost 2; bases outside the gene matches: 6. CDR1 is SNHLY and CDR2 is FYNNEI in the germline V gene. This CDR3 has 14 amino acids. CDR3 DNA sequence: TGTGCCACCTCCCGGGACAGGGGCAATCAGCCCCAGCATTTT. As protein: CATSRDRGNQPQHF.

The V call is TRBV10-1, the J call TRBJ2-3; 8 bases fit TRBD2. The CDR3 length is 17 residues. J gave up 0 bases and V 0 bases, and 5 bases lay outside the gene matches. The V gene's germline CDR1 is WNHNN and CDR2 SYGVQD (reference sequence). The CDR3 sequence is CASSESTSGASTDTQYF. The CDR3 DNA sequence: TGCGCCAGCAGTGAGTCTACTAGCGGTGCTAGCACAGATACGCAGTATTTT.

J is TRBJ1-3 and V is TRBV18; D is possibly TRBD1 (5 bases). The CDR3 contains 14 residues. The V gene's germline CDR1 is KGHSH and CDR2 LQKENI. The ends were cut back, 3 bases at V and 4 bases at J, with 10 bases in the middle. CDR3 coding DNA: TGTGCCAGCTCACCCGGGACGGTAGGAAACACCATATATTTT. Its protein is CASSPGTVGNTIYF.

The chain couples TRBV29-1 to TRBJ2-7; 7 nucleotides agree with TRBD1. CDR3 length: 15 amino acids. The germline V gene encodes CDR1 SQVTM and CDR2 ANQGSEA. The V gene end was trimmed by 3 bases and the J gene end by 3 bases; junction bases not matched to a gene: 11. The CDR3 loop reads CSVELGVRGIYEQYF. DNA for the CDR3: TGCAGCGTTGAGCTTGGCGTCAGGGGGATCTACGAGCAGTACTTC.

The V and J genes are TRBV6-6 and TRBJ2-4; D is possibly TRBD1 or TRBD2 (6 bases each). The germline CDR1 and CDR2 sequences are MNHNY and SVGAGI (reference sequence). This CDR3 has 15 amino acids. V was cut by 0 bases and J by 9 bases, with 15 bases left in between. As DNA, the CDR3 is TGTGCCAGCAGTTACTCGAGTTCCGGGGGCGGCATTCAGTACTTC. This encodes CASSYSSSGGGIQYF.

DNA for the CDR3: TGTGCCAGCAGTTATGACACTGCGAACACCGGGGAGCTGTTTTTT. Its protein is CASSYDTANTGELFF. This chain links TRBV6-5 with TRBJ2-2; D unresolved. From germline, CDR1 is MNHEY and CDR2 SVGAGI. CDR3 length: 15 residues. With 3 bases removed from V and 0 bases from J, the gap between germline ends came to 8 bases.

The genes are TRBV7-9 and TRBJ1-2; TRBD1 aligns across 9 bases. The CDR3 has 14 residues. Germline V lookup: CDR1 SEHNR, CDR2 FQNEAQ (reference sequence). The trim removed 5 bases at V and 13 bases at J, leaving 14 bases unmatched. CDR3 amino acids: CASSGHRDRVFPTF. The DNA for the CDR3 is TGTGCCAGCAGCGGACACCGGGACAGGGTCTTTCCCACCTTC.

This chain connects TRBV10-2 to TRBJ2-3, with 14 bases matching TRBD2. The trim removed 8 bases at V and 3 bases at J, leaving 4 bases unmatched. Per the germline V gene, CDR1 is WSHSY and CDR2 is SAAADI. There are 15 residues in the CDR3. For the CDR3, the DNA is TGCGCCAGCCACGGACTAGCGGGGGGAACAGATACGCAGTATTTT. It codes for CASHGLAGGTDTQYF.

This clone has a single count. The chain has TRBV10-3 and TRBJ2-5, with D perhaps matching TRBD2 (5 bases). The V gene's germline CDR1 is ENHRY and CDR2 SYGVKD. V lost 4 bases, J lost 3 bases, and 9 bases lay in between. CDR3 length: 13 amino acids. The CDR3 protein is CAISVGIEETQYF. The CDR3 DNA reads TGTGCCATCAGTGTCGGGATCGAAGAGACCCAGTACTTC.

DNA of the CDR3: TGTGCCAGCAGCGTAGATCCTTATCCCAATGAAAAACTGTTTTTT. Protein: CASSVDPYPNEKLFF. The chain uses TRBV9 and TRBJ1-4, with D hard to call. Trimming left V 0 bases short and J 5 bases short, with 11 bases between. Germline V gene data show CDR1 as SGDLS and CDR2 as YYNGEE. The length of the CDR3 is 15 residues.

The rearrangement links TRBV9 to TRBJ1-6; no firm D call. CDR1 and CDR2 from the germline V gene are SGDLS and YYNGEE. The V end was cut by 0 bases, the J end by 10 bases, with 11 bases between. This CDR3 comprises 14 residues. The CDR3 loop is CASSVDDSGSPLHF. The CDR3 DNA sequence: TGTGCCAGCAGCGTAGATGACTCCGGCTCACCCCTCCACTTT.

The chain couples TRBV28 to TRBJ2-5, with 9 bases that match TRBD2. This CDR3 region has 14 residues. With 2 bases clipped from V and 6 bases from J, the junction kept 4 bases outside the gene matches. CDR1 is MDHEN and CDR2 is SYDVKM in the germline V gene. The CDR3 here is CASSLAGGLKTQYF. The DNA of the CDR3 is TGTGCCAGCAGTTTAGCGGGGGGGCTGAAGACCCAGTACTTC.

The V call is TRBV9, the J call TRBJ2-2; D uncertain. Trimming took 2 bases from V and 5 from J, leaving 10 bases between them. In germline, CDR1 is SGDLS, CDR2 YYNGEE. The CDR3 contains 14 residues. CDR3 protein: CASSVLDGTGELFF. In nucleotides, the CDR3 is TGTGCCAGCAGCGTCTTGGACGGGACCGGGGAGCTGTTTTTT. Supplemented by reference TRBV9 and TRBJ2-2, the full variable domain reads DSGVTQTPKHLITATGQRVTLRCSPRSGDLSVYWYQQSLDQGLQFLIQYYNGEERAKGNILERFSAQQFPDLHSELNLSSLELGDSALYFCASSVLDGTGELFFGEGSRLTVL.

The sample holds one count of this clone. This sequence joins TRBV11-2 and TRBJ1-2; 10 nucleotides align to TRBD1. CDR1 and CDR2 from the germline V gene are SGHAT and FQNNGV. The ends lost 0 bases at V and 4 bases at J; junction bases unmatched: 8. The CDR3 has 17 residues. The CDR3 loop reads CASSLEFFRTGGYGYTF. The CDR3 DNA is TGTGCCAGCAGCTTAGAATTCTTTAGGACAGGGGGCTATGGCTACACCTTC.

The V gene is TRBV6-5, the J gene TRBJ2-7; the D gene is possibly TRBD2 (5 bases). V was trimmed by 7 bases and J by 3 bases, leaving 19 bases between them. The CDR3 spans 15 residues. Germline V lookup: CDR1 MNHEY, CDR2 SVGAGI. CDR3 nucleotides: TGTGCCAGCAACCCCGGGATCAAGGCCCTCTACGAGCAGTACTTC. Its translation is CASNPGIKALYEQYF.